This T cell receptor (beta chain) was documented in a study of blood T cell repertoires in COVID-19 (dated by TCRdb to the early 2020s). Study-wide context: Samples from collaborators originated in the United States, Italy and Spain and spanned both the acute and convalescent phases of COVID-19. The samples were drawn from two sources: the first 160 participants of the ongoing ImmuneRACE study, and 1,000 to 1,500 subjects contributed by 6 global collaborators. Where available, HLA class I and class II types were obtained from metadata supplied by the sample provider rather than from assay-based typing. The prospective study material was composed of cDNA or gDNA derived from T cells, B-cell-depleted T cells, or PBMCs. The sample metadata nearly always contained a de-identified subject ID, COVID-19 status, age in years and sex. Deeply sampled blood TCRbeta repertoires from subjects exposed to, actively infected with, or recovered from COVID-19 were included in the dataset. A freely available public database, intended as a resource for researchers studying the immune response to SARS-CoV-2, is where the repertoires were released. Results and caveats for the whole study, not just this receptor: How much clinical and demographic metadata was included differed by source and by participant, and the metadata was provided uncurated.

Collaborating institutions collected whole blood in K2EDTA tubes following their own protocols. For TCRbeta analysis, collaborator samples were shipped as frozen whole blood, as isolated PBMCs, or as DNA extracted from either sample type. The immunoSEQ Assay, a bias-controlled multiplex PCR, was used to amplify TCRbeta CDR3 regions from genomic DNA. The source study handled its data this way. Nucleated cell counts per sample were estimated from amplification of reference gene primers within the assay. To quantify the absolute abundance of each unique TCRbeta CDR3 rearrangement, sequence reads were collapsed and filtered. For each sample, productive Simpson clonality was calculated by taking the square root of Simpson's diversity index across productive rearrangements. TCRdb retrieved this table from immuneACCESS and kept in-frame rearrangements only. Not all clones are present; in checked studies, unresolved V genes account for under half, and no reason is known for the remainder. Clone size and V and J calls were adopted from that table, with D and trimming inferred from the DNA. The sample table records about 94,000 clones; around 86% of these occur just once. Of the sample, roughly 5% falls within the top ten clones.

Inclusive of the bounding cysteine and phenylalanine, the CDR3 is 13 residues long. Just CDR3 DNA is preserved here, 39 bases in frame from base 1. According to the germline V gene (reference sequence), CDR1 reads MNHEY and CDR2 reads SMNVEV. Trimming takes 6 bases off V and 3 bases off J; junction bases not matched to a gene: 2. As regards this clone: Its antigen remains undetermined. No clone much larger than this one lies a single base away; base qualities are absent.

The specimen was peripheral blood. Here the chain combines TRBV27 and TRBJ1-5; TRBD1 aligns with 7 central bases. The TCR sequence derives from a woman of 80 years or more with acute or convalescent COVID-19. The DNA is as follows: TGTGCCAGCAGGACAGGGACCAATCAGCCCCAGCATTTT. Its translation reads: CASRTGTNQPQHF.